This T cell receptor (beta chain) was recovered during a study of blood T cell repertoires in COVID-19. Sequencing used immunoSEQ multiplex PCR; TCRdb keeps in-frame clones, though not all of them. The data contain a few hundred thousand clones, about 80% of them singletons. The length of the CDR3 is 13 residues. The V gene lost 4 bases and the J gene lost 3 bases, with 9 bases spanning the gap. Germline values: CDR1 SGHKS, CDR2 YYEKEE (reference sequence). This chain connects TRBV5-5 to TRBJ2-3; unclear D gene. The receptor's source is a human donor with acute or convalescent COVID-19. The donor label of this sample is uncertain. Sequenced input: peripheral blood. This CDR3 reads CASSLKETDTQYF. The CDR3, as DNA: TGTGCCAGCAGCCTGAAAGAGACAGATACGCAGTATTTT.